These 11 T cell receptor beta chains originate from one sample sequenced in a study of blood T cell repertoires in COVID-19. Profiling relied on immunoSEQ multiplex PCR, and the TCRdb table lists in-frame clones only, not all of them. The sample shows 150,000 to 200,000 clones, approximately 80% of them seen only once. The source material was peripheral blood. The receptors derive from a human donor in a cohort sampled during active COVID-19.

As concerns this clone: The CDR3 carries no conserved terminal phenylalanine or tryptophan, so it likely arises from a read error. It is unclear where the CDR3 begins or ends on the DNA, so no DNA is shown, and the CDR3 is as TCRdb lists it. The V gene is TRBV6-5, the J gene TRBJ2-7; the DNA was not compared with TRBD1, the D call given in the table. In germline, CDR1 is MNHEY, CDR2 SVGAGI. The CDR3 is made up of 13 amino acids, end residues included. The CDR3 protein is CASSYRPGTGVYI.

The chain employs TRBV7-3 and TRBJ2-1, with D possibly being TRBD1 (5 bases). CDR1 and CDR2 from the germline V gene are SGHTA and FQGTGA. Trimming stripped 2 bases from V and 4 bases from J, with 12 bases between. The CDR3 covers 15 residues. CDR3 loop: CASSLVGASYNEQFF. The CDR3 DNA reads as TGTGCCAGCAGCTTAGTAGGGGCCTCATACAATGAGCAGTTCTTC. Supplemented by reference TRBV7-3 and TRBJ2-1, the full variable domain reads GAGVSQTPSNKVTEKGKYVELRCDPISGHTALYWYRQSLGQGPEFLIYFQGTGAADDSGLPNDRFFAVRPEGSVSTLKIQRTERGDSAVYLCASSLVGASYNEQFFGPGTRLTVL.

The chain couples TRBV11-2 to TRBJ1-2; TRBD1 might be the D (5 bases). Germline CDR1 and CDR2: SGHAT and FQNNGV. V was trimmed by 5 bases and J by 7 bases, leaving 17 bases between them. The CDR3 sequence is 14 residues long. CDR3 loop: CASSPGGTRGGYTF. CDR3 DNA: TGTGCCAGCAGCCCGGGGGGGACGAGGGGTGGCTACACCTTC.

The CDR3 protein is CASSPGGLADTQYF. The CDR3, as DNA: TGCGCCAGCAGCCCTGGTGGCCTCGCAGATACGCAGTATTTT. This chain connects TRBV5-1 to TRBJ2-3; D ambiguous. V shed 4 bases and J shed 4 bases, with 13 bases lying between them. Germline assignment: CDR1 SGHRS and CDR2 YFSETQ. CDR3 length: 14 residues.

This chain connects TRBV28 to TRBJ2-7; TRBD2 matches 7 bases. CDR1 is MDHEN and CDR2 is SYDVKM in the germline V gene. Germline trimming cut 6 bases from V and 0 bases from J; bases unmatched to any gene: 11. CDR3 length equals 16 residues. CDR3 sequence: CASRTPSGTSSYEQYF. The CDR3 DNA reads as TGTGCCAGCAGGACCCCTAGCGGTACTAGCTCCTACGAGCAGTACTTC. Looking up the rest from reference TRBV28 and TRBJ2-7 gives the full variable domain: DVKVTQSSRYLVKRTGEKVFLECVQDMDHENMFWYRQDPGLGLRLIYFSYDVKMKEKGDIPEGYSVSREKKERFSLILESASTNQTSMYLCASRTPSGTSSYEQYFGPGTRLTVT.

The rearrangement links TRBV29-1 to TRBJ2-7; D ambiguous. The CDR3 has 13 amino acids. Deletions cut 7 bases from V and 0 bases from J, with 13 bases between. CDR1 and CDR2 (germline): SQVTM, ANQGSEA. The chain's CDR3 is CSASAVSSYEQYF. The CDR3 DNA is TGCAGCGCCTCGGCGGTGAGCTCCTACGAGCAGTACTTC.

The rearrangement links TRBV5-8 to TRBJ1-3; no clear D gene. The length of the CDR3 is 16 residues. V shed 4 bases and J shed 0 bases, with 14 bases lying between them. Looked up from germline, CDR1 is SGHTS and CDR2 is YDEGEE. The CDR3 loop reads CASSRKALSSGNTIYF. The CDR3 nucleotides are TGTGCCAGCAGCCGAAAAGCCTTGAGCTCTGGAAACACCATATATTTT.

The chain is built from TRBV21-1 and TRBJ2-7; the DNA was not compared with TRBD1, the D call given in the table. TRBV21-1 is reported as a pseudogene. The CDR3 loop spans 12 amino acids. The CDR3 DNA is TGTGCCAGCAGCAAATCCACCTACGAGCAGTACTTC. Its translation is CASSKSTYEQYF.

This rearrangement joins TRBV4-3 to TRBJ1-4, with TRBD1 identical over 9 bases. Germline CDR1 is LGHNA and CDR2 is YSLEER. J was trimmed by 8 bases and V by 1 base; bases with no gene match: 8. The CDR3 runs to 16 residues. CDR3 sequence reads: CASSQAPGQGLEKLFF. CDR3 coding DNA: TGCGCCAGCAGCCAAGCCCCGGGACAGGGCCTCGAAAAACTGTTTTTT.

The CDR3, as DNA: TGTGCCAGCAGCCAAGAAGTGGGTCCTAGCTATGGCTACACCTTC. Protein product: CASSQEVGPSYGYTF. V gene TRBV4-2 combines with J gene TRBJ1-2; D remains unclear. The V gene lost 0 bases and the J gene lost 4 bases, with 12 bases spanning the gap. The CDR3 totals 15 residues. Germline loops: CDR1 LGHNA, CDR2 YNFKEQ.

V and J are TRBV4-2 and TRBJ1-1; D gene unclear. V shed 0 bases and J shed 9 bases, with 20 bases lying between them. Germline assignment: CDR1 LGHNA and CDR2 YNFKEQ. The CDR3 spans 16 residues. This CDR3 is CASSQDGEGNPTQAFF. The CDR3 DNA reads as TGTGCCAGCAGCCAAGATGGTGAGGGTAACCCCACGCAAGCTTTCTTT.